The 20 T cell receptor beta chains in this list originate from one sample, sequenced in a study of CD8 T cells in Susac syndrome. Random hexamers were used to reverse transcribe 0.5 to 1 ug of RNA. A single record per CDR3 protein comes from TCRdb applying MiXCR to the immunoSEQ multiplex PCR reads. Of under 150,000 distinct CDR3 sequences detected, around 75% appear once; the ten largest clones hold around 0.51%. The material sequenced was CD8+ T cells from PBMCs. These receptors originate from a human donor with multiple sclerosis.

The chain links TRBV12-3 or TRBV12-4 to TRBJ1-2; unclear D gene. Trimming left V 1 base short and J 3 bases short, with 12 bases between. This CDR3 comprises 15 residues. CDR3 protein: CASSLVRTLDYGYTF. The CDR3 DNA is TGTGCCAGCAGTTTAGTGAGGACCCTGGACTATGGCTACACCTTC.

This clonotype was recorded only once. V usage is TRBV7-3 and J usage is TRBJ2-3, with TRBD2 identical over 13 bases. Germline V gene lookup returns CDR1 SGHTA and CDR2 FQGTGA. V lost 5 bases and J lost 2; bases outside the gene matches: 4. The CDR3 consists of 16 residues. The chain's CDR3 is CASSLGLAGVTDTQYF. The DNA of the CDR3 is TGTGCCAGCAGCCTCGGACTAGCGGGAGTCACAGATACGCAGTATTTT.

A note on this clonotype: The CDR3 ends on some other residue instead of the conserved phenylalanine or tryptophan, so this is likely a read error. The J gene is TRBJ2-5, the V gene TRBV24-1; no clear D. V shed 5 bases and J shed 1 base, with 7 bases lying between them. Per the germline V gene, CDR1 is KGHDR and CDR2 is SFDVKD. The CDR3 has 13 residues. The CDR3 coding sequence is TGTGCCACCAGTGTTGGGGTCCAAGAGACCCAGTACCTC. It is translated as CATSVGVQETQYL.

This chain connects TRBV7-9 to TRBJ2-1; 11 nucleotides line up with TRBD2. V shed 4 bases, J shed 4 bases, and the junction held 6 bases outside the gene matches. Germline V gives CDR1 SEHNR, CDR2 FQNEAQ (reference sequence). The length of the CDR3 is 16 residues. For the CDR3, the DNA is TGTGCCAGCAGCTCCACCGGACTAGCGGGTTACAATGAGCAGTTCTTC. It codes for CASSSTGLAGYNEQFF. The full variable domain, completed using reference TRBV7-9 and TRBJ2-1, is DTGVSQNPRHKITKRGQNVTFRCDPISEHNRLYWYRQTLGQGPEFLTYFQNEAQLEKSRLLSDRFSAERPKGSFSTLEIQRTEQGDSAMYLCASSSTGLAGYNEQFFGPGTRLTVL.

The genes are TRBV5-1 and TRBJ2-7; 7 nucleotides line up with TRBD1. The V and J ends lost 5 bases and 5 bases, in that order; junction bases with no gene match: 10. Germline loops: CDR1 SGHRS, CDR2 YFSETQ. The CDR3 covers 14 residues. As DNA, the CDR3 is TGCGCCAGCAGTTCCACAGGGGCGATCAACGAGCAGTACTTC. It translates to CASSSTGAINEQYF.

The chain employs TRBV7-6 and TRBJ2-7, with 15 bases matching TRBD2. Per the germline V gene, CDR1 is SGHVS and CDR2 is FNYEAQ. The CDR3 runs 16 residues. The trim removed 10 bases at V and 3 bases at J, leaving 10 bases unmatched. The DNA of the CDR3 is TGTGCCACCACACCGGGACTAGCGGGGGGAAGCTACGAGCAGTACTTC. Translation: CATTPGLAGGSYEQYF. The whole variable domain, remainder taken from reference TRBV7-6 and TRBJ2-7, is GAGVSQSPRYKVTKRGQDVALRCDPISGHVSLYWYRQALGQGPEFLTYFNYEAQQDKSGLPNDRFSAERPEGSISTLTIQRTEQRDSAMYRCATTPGLAGGSYEQYFGPGTRLTVT.

The chain combines TRBV7-9 with TRBJ1-5; TRBD1 agrees at 7 bases. The J segment lost 0 bases and the V segment lost 5 bases, leaving 13 bases of the junction unmatched. Germline V gives CDR1 SEHNR, CDR2 FQNEAQ (reference sequence). CDR3 length equals 18 residues. The CDR3 loop is CASSQGDANEFSNQPQHF. The CDR3 region has the DNA TGTGCCAGCAGCCAGGGGGACGCGAACGAATTTAGCAATCAGCCCCAGCATTTT. The whole variable domain, remainder taken from reference TRBV7-9 and TRBJ1-5, is DTGVSQNPRHKITKRGQNVTFRCDPISEHNRLYWYRQTLGQGPEFLTYFQNEAQLEKSRLLSDRFSAERPKGSFSTLEIQRTEQGDSAMYLCASSQGDANEFSNQPQHFGDGTRLSIL.

The chain combines TRBV7-2 with TRBJ2-1; TRBD1 is a possible D gene (6 bases). CDR1 is SGHTA, CDR2 FQGNSA, per germline. Between the trimmed V and J ends, which lost 5 bases and 7 bases, there was a span of 15 bases. CDR3 length: 14 amino acids. The CDR3 DNA is TGTGCCAGCAGCACTCAACAGGGAAGGAATGAGCAGTTCTTC. Its protein is CASSTQQGRNEQFF. The variable domain in full, with the rest retrieved from reference TRBV7-2 and TRBJ2-1, is GAGVSQSPSNKVTEKGKDVELRCDPISGHTALYWYRQSLGQGLEFLIYFQGNSAPDKSGLPSDRFSAERTGGSVSTLTIQRTQQEDSAVYLCASSTQQGRNEQFFGPGTRLTVL.

In this sample, this clonotype turned up once. The genes are TRBV29-1 and TRBJ1-2; D may be TRBD1 (5 bases). The germline V gene encodes CDR1 SQVTM and CDR2 ANQGSEA. V lost 4 bases and J 4 bases, leaving 16 bases between the germline ends. CDR3 length equals 14 residues. CDR3 nucleotide sequence: TGCAGCGTTGCCCCCGGGACCGATCGCTATGGCTACACCTTC. It codes for CSVAPGTDRYGYTF. The full variable domain, with the rest looked up from reference TRBV29-1 and TRBJ1-2, is SAVISQKPSRDICQRGTSLTIQCQVDSQVTMMFWYRQQPGQSLTLIATANQGSEATYESGFVIDKFPISRPNLTFSTLTVSNMSPEDSSIYLCSVAPGTDRYGYTFGSGTRLTVV.

The V and J genes are TRBV4-2 and TRBJ1-2, with D maybe TRBD1 (5 bases). The V and J ends lost 5 bases and 1 base respectively, with 17 bases between them. Per germline, CDR1 LGHNA and CDR2 YNFKEQ. This CDR3 comprises 16 residues. The CDR3 nucleotides read TGTGCCAGCAGCGCCCACAGGTCCCAAAATAACTATGGCTACACCTTC. Protein product: CASSAHRSQNNYGYTF.

This chain links TRBV7-9 with TRBJ2-7; D may be TRBD1 or TRBD2 (5 bases each). The ends were cut back, 3 bases at V and 0 bases at J, with 15 bases in the middle. The CDR3 consists of 16 residues. Germline V gene lookup returns CDR1 SEHNR and CDR2 FQNEAQ (reference sequence). The CDR3 region has the DNA TGTGCCAGCAGCTTGGGACCGACAACCAGCTCCTACGAGCAGTACTTC. This codes for CASSLGPTTSSYEQYF.

V usage is TRBV29-1 and J usage is TRBJ2-1; TRBD2 agrees at 11 bases. The CDR3 loop spans 17 amino acids. Germline loops: CDR1 SQVTM, CDR2 ANQGSEA. J was trimmed by 2 bases and V by 1 base; bases with no gene match: 7. The CDR3 loop is CSVEVLSGRAPYNEQFF. In DNA form, the CDR3 reads TGCAGCGTTGAAGTCCTTAGCGGGAGGGCCCCCTACAATGAGCAGTTCTTC.

This clonotype was found once. V gene TRBV19 combines with J gene TRBJ1-3; D gene unclear. V was clipped by 7 bases and J by 6 bases, with 22 bases between them. The CDR3 has 16 amino acids. CDR1 is LNHDA and CDR2 is SQIVND in the germline V gene (reference sequence). The CDR3 loop reads CASTPPGQWEENTIYF. The CDR3, as DNA: TGTGCCAGTACCCCCCCCGGGCAGTGGGAGGAAAACACCATATATTTT.

The table lists this clonotype with a few counts. The rearrangement uses TRBV6-6 and TRBJ2-1; weak D call: TRBD2 (5 bases). V lost 0 bases and J lost 8, with 11 bases in between. The CDR3 length is 14 residues. The germline CDR1 and CDR2 sequences are MNHNY and SVGAGI (reference sequence). In DNA form, the CDR3 reads TGTGCCAGCAGTTACTCGGAGGAATCAGATGAGCAGTTCTTC. It specifies CASSYSEESDEQFF.

This rearrangement joins TRBV7-8 to TRBJ2-2; D tentatively fits TRBD1 or TRBD2 (5 bases each). Germline lookup yields CDR1 SGHVS and CDR2 FQNEAQ. CDR3 size: 16 residues. V was trimmed by 1 base and J by 2 bases, leaving 11 bases between them. CDR3 protein: CASSLVGGANTGELFF. CDR3 sequence (DNA): TGTGCCAGCAGCTTAGTTGGGGGAGCCAACACCGGGGAGCTGTTTTTT.

The chain carries TRBV6-6 and TRBJ2-7; no reliable D call. The germline V and J ends were trimmed by 6 bases and 4 bases, with 22 bases remaining between them. The CDR3 has 16 residues. Germline values: CDR1 MNHNY, CDR2 SVGAGI (reference sequence). CDR3 in DNA: TGTGCCAGCAGACGAACCTTGTCGGCCAGCCGATACGAGCAGTACGTC. Translated: CASRRTLSASRYEQYV.

The gene calls are TRBV4-2 and TRBJ2-7; TRBD1 agrees at 7 bases. Germline V gene data show CDR1 as LGHNA and CDR2 as YNFKEQ. The V and J ends lost 0 bases and 9 bases, in that order; junction bases with no gene match: 14. This CDR3 has 16 amino acids. The CDR3 region is CASSQDLGTVISGQYF. The CDR3 DNA sequence: TGTGCCAGCAGCCAAGATCTGGGGACAGTAATATCCGGGCAGTACTTC.

This sequence joins TRBV20-1 and TRBJ2-1; 10 nucleotides match TRBD1. Germline loops: CDR1 DFQATT, CDR2 SNEGSKA (reference sequence). V trimming: 5 bases; J trimming: 0 bases; junction bases outside the gene matches: 13. CDR3 length: 18 residues. CDR3 in DNA: TGCAGTGCTCTCTGGATAGCGAGGACAGGGGGCTCCTACAATGAGCAGTTCTTC. This encodes CSALWIARTGGSYNEQFF.

This sequence joins TRBV7-9 and TRBJ2-7; 10 nucleotides align to TRBD2. Germline CDR1 SEHNR, CDR2 FQNEAQ (reference sequence). Trimming removed 6 bases from V and 2 bases from J; junction bases left unmatched: 7. The CDR3 sequence is 15 residues long. The CDR3 DNA is TGTGCCAGCAGACCGACTAGCGGGTTCCCCTACGAGCAGTACGTC. Translated: CASRPTSGFPYEQYV.

Here the CDR3 reads CASSQDHRGLAGGNEQFF. CDR3 coding DNA: TGCGCCAGCAGCCAAGATCATAGGGGACTAGCGGGAGGGAATGAGCAGTTCTTC. This sequence joins TRBV4-3 and TRBJ2-1, with TRBD2 identical over 16 bases. Germline V gene sequence: CDR1 LGHNA, CDR2 YSLEER. The CDR3 length is 18 residues. The V gene end was trimmed by 0 bases and the J gene end by 7 bases; junction bases not matched to a gene: 6.